The present TCR beta chain was sequenced within a study of T cell responses to AZD1222 COVID-19 vaccine (dated by TCRdb to the early 2020s). With regard to the full study: Because spike-specific TCR depth and breadth did not differ between the two schedules, AZD1222 recipients who got a second dose at roughly 4 weeks were pooled with those who got a second dose at roughly 12 weeks. TCR sequencing was performed for 230 to 250 trial participants, of whom around 200 were given two doses of AZD1222 and around 26 were given two doses of MenACWY control vaccine. Trial participants were enrolled into age subgroups of 18-55, 56-69 and 70-plus years, which contained about 160, 30 and 59 TCR-sequenced participants, respectively.

The intended sense of this specimen's time point label: baseline before first vaccination. The vaccinee samples were drawn from two UK trials, COV001 and COV002, one of which was a single-blind randomized controlled phase 2/3 trial testing AZD1222 (ChAdOx1 nCoV-19) in healthy adults. For TCRbeta chain sequencing, PBMC samples from trial participants were taken at day 0 and at day 28 after the second dose. Inclusive of the bounding cysteine and phenylalanine, the CDR3 is 13 residues long. The retained sequence is limited to the CDR3, 39 bases, with the frame set at the first base. From the germline V gene, CDR1 is SQVTM and CDR2 is ANQGSEA. Trimming takes 7 bases from V and 3 bases from J, and the germline ends sit 15 bases apart. Study-wide conclusions, independent of this receptor: The vaccine-associated CD4 TCRs covered the entire spike protein, and the dominant responses fell in regions 160-218 and 743-854. Conclusions about previously exposed vaccinees are limited, since just 6 or 7 AZD1222 recipients were seropositive for SARS-CoV-2 at baseline. No day 14 peak-response samples were available, so repertoires were characterized only after the peak T cell response. Reportedly, almost half of the unique spike-specific TCRs recognized epitopes lying outside the regions that are mutated in the B.1.351 and B.1.1.7 variants. In the small 56-69-year group, the increase in depth fell short of significance, most likely because of low power. Participants were mostly white British and included more females than males, and it was suggested by the authors that clonal diversity may have been underestimated. Spike-specific TCR breadth and depth rose significantly after two AZD1222 doses compared with day 0 and with MenACWY recipients.

The CDR3 regions of human TCRbeta chains were analyzed by immunosequencing. Processing in the source paper ran as follows. TCRs in the repertoires were matched against a reference library of SARS-CoV-2-specific TCRs that had been generated with the MIRA antigen-specificity platform. Breadth was defined as the fraction of unique TCRs that were SARS-CoV-2-associated, and depth was defined as the fraction of total T cells that were SARS-CoV-2-associated. Using the MIRA data, each spike-specific TCR was assigned both to the spike region to which the TCR was reactive and to a CD4 or CD8 class. Log10-transformed breadth and depth values were compared by one-way ANOVA with Sidak's multiple comparisons tests. Sourced from immuneACCESS, this table was stored by TCRdb with only in-frame sequences that have V and J called. A share of the clones is absent; for the studies checked, an unresolved V gene accounts for under half, and the remainder has no known explanation. That table gives V, J and clone size, and the DNA gave D and trimming. The table for this sample lists about 84,000 clones; 87% of them were counted only once. The top ten clones comprise less than 1.6% of the sample.

To note about this clone: It has no known antigen specificity. No base qualities exist here, and no much larger clone lies one base off it.

The sample here was peripheral blood, taken on day 0 of AZD1222 vaccination. The rearranged chain carries TRBV29-1 and TRBJ1-2, and perhaps TRBD1 as D gene, on 6 matching bases. The clonotype was recovered from an adult in good health. The DNA reads TGCAGCGGGTCGGGGGGGGCAGACTATGGCTACACCTTC. The translation is CSGSGGADYGYTF. The CDR3 plus the reference TRBV29-1 and TRBJ1-2 genes for the other parts give the full variable domain: SAVISQKPSRDICQRGTSLTIQCQVDSQVTMMFWYRQQPGQSLTLIATANQGSEATYESGFVIDKFPISRPNLTFSTLTVSNMSPEDSSIYLCSGSGGADYGYTFGSGTRLTVV.